This T cell receptor beta chain was profiled in a study of CD8 T cells in ankylosing spondylitis. The study's findings and limits: What appeared characteristic of ankylosing spondylitis blood was a TCR beta motif of 7 or 8 highly homologous variants.

In regard to this clonotype: What it recognizes is unknown.

In TCRdb, the 5' RACE reads were re-called with MiXCR into one record per CDR3 protein. The sample holds some 400,000 distinct CDR3 sequences; 20% to 25% are singletons and the top ten take around 16%. The CDR3 loop spans 19 amino acids. Losses at the gene ends were 0 bases for V and 3 bases for J; bases not matched to a gene: 15. Germline V CDR1 and CDR2: SGHRS, YFSETQ. The genes are TRBV5-1 and TRBJ2-1, with 7 bases matching TRBD2. The sequencing input was blood, either unsorted or a sorted T cell fraction (not recorded which). The source is a male donor with ankylosing spondylitis. The chain's CDR3 is CASSLARWSDLAVYNEQFF. In nucleotides, the CDR3 is TGCGCCAGCAGCTTGGCAAGATGGTCTGACCTAGCGGTCTACAATGAGCAGTTCTTC.